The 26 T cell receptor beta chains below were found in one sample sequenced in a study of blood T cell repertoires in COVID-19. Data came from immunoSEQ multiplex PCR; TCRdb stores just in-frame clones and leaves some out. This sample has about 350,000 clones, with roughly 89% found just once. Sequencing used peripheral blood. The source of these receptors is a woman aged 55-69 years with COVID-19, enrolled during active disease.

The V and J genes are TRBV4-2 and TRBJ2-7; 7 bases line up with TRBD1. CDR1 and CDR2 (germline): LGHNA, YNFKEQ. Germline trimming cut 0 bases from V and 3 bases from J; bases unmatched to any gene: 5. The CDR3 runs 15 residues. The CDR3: CASSQDKTGFYEQYF. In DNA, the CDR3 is TGTGCCAGCAGCCAAGATAAGACAGGGTTCTACGAGCAGTACTTC.

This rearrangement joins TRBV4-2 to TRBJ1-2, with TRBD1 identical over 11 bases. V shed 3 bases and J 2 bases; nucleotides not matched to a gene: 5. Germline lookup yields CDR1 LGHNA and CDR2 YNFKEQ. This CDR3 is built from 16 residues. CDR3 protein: CASSHLGTGGNYGYTF. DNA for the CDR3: TGTGCCAGCAGCCACCTTGGGACAGGGGGAAACTATGGCTACACCTTC.

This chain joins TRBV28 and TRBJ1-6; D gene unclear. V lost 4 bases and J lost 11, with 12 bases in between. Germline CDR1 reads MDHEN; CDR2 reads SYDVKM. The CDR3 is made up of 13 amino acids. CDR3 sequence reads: CASSSGGGTPLHF. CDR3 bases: TGTGCCAGCAGTTCCGGAGGCGGGACACCCCTCCACTTT. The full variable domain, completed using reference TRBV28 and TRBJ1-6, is DVKVTQSSRYLVKRTGEKVFLECVQDMDHENMFWYRQDPGLGLRLIYFSYDVKMKEKGDIPEGYSVSREKKERFSLILESASTNQTSMYLCASSSGGGTPLHFGNGTRLTVT.

Here the CDR3 reads CASSLMTGKGDEQYF. CDR3 in DNA: TGTGCCAGCAGCTTGATGACAGGGAAAGGGGACGAGCAGTACTTC. The chain links TRBV7-6 to TRBJ2-7; 7 bases are a match to TRBD1. Germline-derived CDR1 and CDR2 are SGHVS and FNYEAQ. V was clipped by 3 bases and J by 5 bases; unmatched bases: 10. The CDR3 spans 15 residues. The variable domain in full, completed from reference TRBV7-6 and TRBJ2-7, reads GAGVSQSPRYKVTKRGQDVALRCDPISGHVSLYWYRQALGQGPEFLTYFNYEAQQDKSGLPNDRFSAERPEGSISTLTIQRTEQRDSAMYRCASSLMTGKGDEQYFGPGTRLTVT.

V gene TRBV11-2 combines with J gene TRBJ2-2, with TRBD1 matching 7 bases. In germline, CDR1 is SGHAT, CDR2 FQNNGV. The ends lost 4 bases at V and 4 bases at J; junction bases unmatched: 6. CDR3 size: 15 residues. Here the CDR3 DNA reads TGTGCCAGCAGCTCCCTTGACAGGGCCACCGGGGAGCTGTTTTTT. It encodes CASSSLDRATGELFF.

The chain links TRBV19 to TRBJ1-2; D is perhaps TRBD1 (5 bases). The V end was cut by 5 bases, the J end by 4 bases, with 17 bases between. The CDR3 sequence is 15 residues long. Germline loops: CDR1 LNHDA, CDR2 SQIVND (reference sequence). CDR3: CASSLPLGEIYGYTF. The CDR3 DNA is TGTGCCAGTAGTCTCCCCTTAGGGGAAATCTATGGCTACACCTTC.

The CDR3 spells CASTKGRGGAETQYF. The CDR3 region has the DNA TGTGCCAGCACCAAAGGACGGGGGGGTGCGGAGACCCAGTACTTC. The chain recombines TRBV6-6 with TRBJ2-5; 8 bases match TRBD2. Germline V CDR1 and CDR2: MNHNY, SVGAGI (reference sequence). The V gene end was trimmed by 7 bases and the J gene end by 5 bases; junction bases not matched to a gene: 12. This CDR3 spans 15 amino acids.

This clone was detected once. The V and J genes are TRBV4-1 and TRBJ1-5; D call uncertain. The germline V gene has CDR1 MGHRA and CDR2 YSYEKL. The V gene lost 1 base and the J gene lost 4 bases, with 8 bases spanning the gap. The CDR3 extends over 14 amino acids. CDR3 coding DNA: TGCGCCAGCAGCCAAGGCCGGGATAATCAGCCCCAGCATTTT. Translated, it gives CASSQGRDNQPQHF.

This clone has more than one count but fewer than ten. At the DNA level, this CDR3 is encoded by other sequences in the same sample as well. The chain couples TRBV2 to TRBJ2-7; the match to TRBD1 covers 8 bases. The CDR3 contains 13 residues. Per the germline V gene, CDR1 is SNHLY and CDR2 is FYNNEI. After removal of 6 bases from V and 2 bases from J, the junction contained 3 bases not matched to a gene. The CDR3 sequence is CASSGQGAYEQYF. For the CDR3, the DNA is TGTGCCAGCAGCGGACAGGGTGCCTACGAGCAGTACTTC. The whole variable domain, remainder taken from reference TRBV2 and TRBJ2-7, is EPEVTQTPSHQVTQMGQEVILRCVPISNHLYFYWYRQILGQKVEFLVSFYNNEISEKSEIFDDQFSVERPDGSNFTLKIRSTKLEDSAMYFCASSGQGAYEQYFGPGTRLTVT.

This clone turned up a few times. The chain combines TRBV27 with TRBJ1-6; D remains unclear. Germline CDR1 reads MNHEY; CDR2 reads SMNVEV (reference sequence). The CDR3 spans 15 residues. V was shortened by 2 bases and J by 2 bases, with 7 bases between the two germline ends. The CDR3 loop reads CASSLLRAYNSPLHF. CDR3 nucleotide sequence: TGTGCCAGCAGTTTACTGAGGGCCTATAATTCACCCCTCCACTTT.

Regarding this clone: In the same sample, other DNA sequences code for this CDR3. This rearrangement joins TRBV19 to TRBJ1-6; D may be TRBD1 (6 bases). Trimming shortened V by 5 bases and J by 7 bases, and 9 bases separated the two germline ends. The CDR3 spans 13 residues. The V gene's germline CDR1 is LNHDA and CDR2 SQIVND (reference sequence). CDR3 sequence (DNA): TGTGCCAGTAGTGGACAGTTAAATTCACCCCTCCACTTT. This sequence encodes CASSGQLNSPLHF.

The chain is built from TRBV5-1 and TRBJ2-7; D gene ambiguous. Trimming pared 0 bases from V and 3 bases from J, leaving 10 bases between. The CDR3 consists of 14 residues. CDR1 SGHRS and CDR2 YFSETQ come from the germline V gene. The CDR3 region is CASSLAGSGYEQYF. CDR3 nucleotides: TGCGCCAGCAGCTTGGCGGGTTCGGGCTACGAGCAGTACTTC.

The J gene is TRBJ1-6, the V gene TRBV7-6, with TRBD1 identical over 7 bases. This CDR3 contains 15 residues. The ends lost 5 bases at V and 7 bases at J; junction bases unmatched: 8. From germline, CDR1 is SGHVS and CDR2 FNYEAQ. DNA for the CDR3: TGTGCCAGCAGCCCGTCACAGGGGTTAAATTCACCCCTCCACTTT. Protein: CASSPSQGLNSPLHF. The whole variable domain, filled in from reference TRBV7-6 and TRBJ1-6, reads GAGVSQSPRYKVTKRGQDVALRCDPISGHVSLYWYRQALGQGPEFLTYFNYEAQQDKSGLPNDRFSAERPEGSISTLTIQRTEQRDSAMYRCASSPSQGLNSPLHFGNGTRLTVT.

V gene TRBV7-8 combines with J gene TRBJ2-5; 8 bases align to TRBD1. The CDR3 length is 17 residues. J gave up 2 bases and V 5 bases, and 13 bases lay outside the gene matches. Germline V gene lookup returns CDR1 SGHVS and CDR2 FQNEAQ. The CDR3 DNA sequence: TGTGCCAGCAGCCCGACCTCAGGACAGGGTAAACAAGAGACCCAGTACTTC. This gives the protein CASSPTSGQGKQETQYF.

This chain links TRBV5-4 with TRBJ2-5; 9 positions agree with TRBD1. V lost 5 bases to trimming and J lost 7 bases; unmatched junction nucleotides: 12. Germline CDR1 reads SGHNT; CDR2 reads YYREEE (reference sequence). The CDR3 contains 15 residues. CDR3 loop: CASSPKPGQGGTQYF. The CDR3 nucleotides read TGTGCCAGCAGTCCAAAGCCGGGACAGGGAGGGACCCAGTACTTC.

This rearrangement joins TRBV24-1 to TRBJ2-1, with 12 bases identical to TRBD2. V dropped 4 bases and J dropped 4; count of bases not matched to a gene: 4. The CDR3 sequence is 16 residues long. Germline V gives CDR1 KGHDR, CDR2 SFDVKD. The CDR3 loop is CATSDTSGGPYNEQFF. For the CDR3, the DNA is TGTGCCACCAGTGACACTAGCGGGGGGCCATACAATGAGCAGTTCTTC.

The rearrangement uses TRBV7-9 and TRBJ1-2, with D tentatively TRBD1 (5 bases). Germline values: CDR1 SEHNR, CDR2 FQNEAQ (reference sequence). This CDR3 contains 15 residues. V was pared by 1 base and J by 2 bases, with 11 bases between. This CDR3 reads CASSLGTRQNYGYTF. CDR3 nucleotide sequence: TGTGCCAGCAGCTTAGGAACCCGACAGAACTATGGCTACACCTTC. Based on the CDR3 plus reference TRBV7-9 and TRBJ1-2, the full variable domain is DTGVSQNPRHKITKRGQNVTFRCDPISEHNRLYWYRQTLGQGPEFLTYFQNEAQLEKSRLLSDRFSAERPKGSFSTLEIQRTEQGDSAMYLCASSLGTRQNYGYTFGSGTRLTVV.

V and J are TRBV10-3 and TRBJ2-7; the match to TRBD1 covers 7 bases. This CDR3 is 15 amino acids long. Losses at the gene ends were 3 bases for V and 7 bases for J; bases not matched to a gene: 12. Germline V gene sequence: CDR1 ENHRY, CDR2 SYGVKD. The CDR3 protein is CAISDPRTGGREQYF. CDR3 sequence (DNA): TGTGCCATCAGTGACCCTAGGACAGGTGGGAGAGAGCAGTACTTC.

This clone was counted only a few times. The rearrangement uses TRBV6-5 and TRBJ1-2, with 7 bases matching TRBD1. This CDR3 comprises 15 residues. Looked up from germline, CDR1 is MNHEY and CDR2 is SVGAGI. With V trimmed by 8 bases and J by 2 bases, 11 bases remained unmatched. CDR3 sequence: CASVSGGTANYGYTF. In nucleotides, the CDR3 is TGTGCCAGCGTATCGGGTGGGACAGCGAACTATGGCTACACCTTC.

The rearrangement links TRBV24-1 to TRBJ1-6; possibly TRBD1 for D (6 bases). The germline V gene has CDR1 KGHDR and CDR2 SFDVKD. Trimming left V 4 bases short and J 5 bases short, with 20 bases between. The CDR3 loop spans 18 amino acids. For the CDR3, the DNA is TGTGCCACCAGTGACCCACCCCCCCCCAGGGGTAATAATTCACCCCTCCACTTT. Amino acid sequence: CATSDPPPPRGNNSPLHF.

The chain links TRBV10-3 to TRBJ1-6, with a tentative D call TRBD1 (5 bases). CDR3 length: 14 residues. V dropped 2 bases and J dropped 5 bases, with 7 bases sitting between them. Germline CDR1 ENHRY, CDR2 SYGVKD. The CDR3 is CAISERGNNSPLHF. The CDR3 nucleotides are TGTGCCATCAGTGAGCGGGGGAATAATTCACCCCTCCACTTT.

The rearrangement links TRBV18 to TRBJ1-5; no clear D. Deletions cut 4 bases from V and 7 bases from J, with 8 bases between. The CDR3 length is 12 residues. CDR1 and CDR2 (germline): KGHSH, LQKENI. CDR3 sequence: CASSLSGQPQHF. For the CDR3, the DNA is TGTGCCAGCTCACTTAGCGGGCAGCCCCAGCATTTT. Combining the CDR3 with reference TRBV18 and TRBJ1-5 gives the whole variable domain NAGVMQNPRHLVRRRGQEARLRCSPMKGHSHVYWYRQLPEEGLKFMVYLQKENIIDESGMPKERFSAEFPKEGPSILRIQQVVRGDSAAYFCASSLSGQPQHFGDGTRLSIL.

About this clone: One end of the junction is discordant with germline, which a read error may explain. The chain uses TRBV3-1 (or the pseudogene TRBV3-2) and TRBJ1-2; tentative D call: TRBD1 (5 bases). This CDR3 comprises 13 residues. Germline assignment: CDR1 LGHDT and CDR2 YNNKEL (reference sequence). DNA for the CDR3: TGTGCTAGCAGCCACCAAGGGGACTATGGCTACACCTTC. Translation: CASSHQGDYGYTF.

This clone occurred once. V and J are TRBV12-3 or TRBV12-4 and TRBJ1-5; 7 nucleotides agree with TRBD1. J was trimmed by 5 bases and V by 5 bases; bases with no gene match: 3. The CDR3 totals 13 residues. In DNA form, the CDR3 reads TGTGCCAGCAGTGCCGACAGGGATCAGCCCCAGCATTTT. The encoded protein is CASSADRDQPQHF.

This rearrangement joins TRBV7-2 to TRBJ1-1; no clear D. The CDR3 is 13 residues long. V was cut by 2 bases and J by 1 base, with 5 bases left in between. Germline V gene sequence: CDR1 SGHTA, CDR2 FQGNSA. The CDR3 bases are TGTGCCAGCAGCTTATACGGGAACACTGAAGCTTTCTTT. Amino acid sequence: CASSLYGNTEAFF.

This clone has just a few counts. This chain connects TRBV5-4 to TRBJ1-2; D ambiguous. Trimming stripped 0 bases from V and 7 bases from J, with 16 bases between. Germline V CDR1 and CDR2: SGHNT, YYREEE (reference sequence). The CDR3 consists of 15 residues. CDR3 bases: TGTGCCAGCAGCTTGGATCGGGGTAGAAGGGCTGGCTACACCTTC. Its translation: CASSLDRGRRAGYTF. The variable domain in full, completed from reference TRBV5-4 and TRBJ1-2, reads ETGVTQSPTHLIKTRGQQVTLRCSSQSGHNTVSWYQQALGQGPQFIFQYYREEENGRGNFPPRFSGLQFPNYSSELNVNALELDDSALYLCASSLDRGRRAGYTFGSGTRLTVV.